The 15 T cell receptor beta chains reported below all come from one sample, sequenced in a study of shared clonotypes between healthy human individuals. Assay: immunoSEQ multiplex PCR; the TCRdb copy retains only in-frame clones and omits some. The repertoire includes a few million clones, around nine tenths of them detected once, and more than 0.12% sits in the top ten. The sequenced sample consisted of naive CD4+ T cells sorted from blood. Indicated subset: CD45RA+ positively selected. All receptors derive from a man younger than 35 in good health.

This chain uses TRBV28 with TRBJ2-7; D perhaps matches TRBD2 (6 bases). The V gene's germline CDR1 is MDHEN and CDR2 SYDVKM. The CDR3 has 16 amino acids. V lost 3 bases to trimming and J lost 3 bases, with 18 bases between them. CDR3 coding DNA: TGTGCCAGCAGTTTGCCCCCTGGTGCGGGATTCTACGAGCAGTACTTC. This encodes CASSLPPGAGFYEQYF.

The chain carries TRBV19 and TRBJ1-4, with unresolved D. The CDR3 extends over 15 amino acids. V lost 2 bases, J lost 5 bases, and 12 bases lay in between. The germline V gene has CDR1 LNHDA and CDR2 SQIVND (reference sequence). This CDR3 reads CASSIMVPPNEKLFF. As DNA, the CDR3 is TGTGCCAGTAGTATAATGGTACCGCCCAATGAAAAACTGTTTTTT.

The rearrangement joins TRBV9 to TRBJ2-1; D might be TRBD2 (5 bases). The V gene's germline CDR1 is SGDLS and CDR2 YYNGEE. Trimming cost V 3 bases and J 6 bases, with 10 bases left between them. The CDR3 spans 13 residues. The CDR3 sequence: CASSAATSNEQFF. The CDR3 DNA follows: TGTGCCAGCAGCGCGGCTACTAGCAATGAGCAGTTCTTC.

The CDR3 sequence is CASSRPGISEQFF. The CDR3 region has the DNA TGTGCCAGCAGCCGCCCTGGGATAAGTGAGCAGTTCTTC. This rearrangement joins TRBV27 to TRBJ2-1; D is unclear. This CDR3 is built from 13 residues. The germline gives CDR1 MNHEY, CDR2 SMNVEV (reference sequence). Trimming removed 6 bases at V and 9 bases at J, with 15 bases between.

V gene TRBV14 combines with J gene TRBJ1-2; D not resolved. Trimming shortened V by 0 bases and J by 8 bases, and 13 bases separated the two germline ends. The CDR3 extends over 14 amino acids. Looked up from germline, CDR1 is SGHDN and CDR2 is FVKESK. The CDR3 reads CASSQDLWPGGYTF. CDR3 DNA sequence: TGTGCCAGCAGCCAAGATCTGTGGCCGGGCGGCTACACCTTC.

The table lists this clone with a count of one. This chain uses TRBV15 with TRBJ1-2; unclear D gene. Trimming pared 0 bases from V and 7 bases from J, leaving 15 bases between. The germline CDR1 and CDR2 sequences are LNHNV and YYDKDF (reference sequence). The CDR3 spans 15 residues. CDR3 in DNA: TGTGCCACCAGCAGAGAAACGGGAGTTGCCGCTGGCTACACCTTC. Translating gives CATSRETGVAAGYTF. The variable domain in full, completed from reference TRBV15 and TRBJ1-2, reads DAMVIQNPRYQVTQFGKPVTLSCSQTLNHNVMYWYQQKSSQAPKLLFHYYDKDFNNEADTPDNFQSRRPNTSFCFLDIRSPGLGDTAMYLCATSRETGVAAGYTFGSGTRLTVV.

The gene calls are TRBV6-6 and TRBJ2-2, with D unresolved. Trimming pared 3 bases from V and 5 bases from J, leaving 10 bases between. The CDR3 runs to 14 residues. Germline V gene lookup returns CDR1 MNHNY and CDR2 SVGAGI (reference sequence). CDR3 sequence: CASSYPRGTGELFF. The CDR3, as DNA: TGTGCCAGCAGTTATCCCCGTGGGACCGGGGAGCTGTTTTTT.

The chain couples TRBV27 to TRBJ1-2, with D possibly TRBD1 on 5 matching bases. CDR3 length: 14 residues. Germline CDR1 and CDR2: MNHEY and SMNVEV (reference sequence). V lost 2 bases, J lost 7 bases, and 14 bases lay in between. The CDR3 sequence is CASSLRPGVGGYTF. CDR3 DNA: TGTGCCAGCAGTTTACGGCCGGGGGTAGGTGGCTACACCTTC.

The CDR3 DNA sequence: TGTGCCAGCAGCCAAAGGGGGGATCGGACGGTCAATGAGCAGTTCTTC. This sequence encodes CASSQRGDRTVNEQFF. This chain links TRBV9 with TRBJ2-1; D is possibly TRBD1 or TRBD2 (6 bases each). The CDR3 has 16 amino acids. Trimming took 4 bases from V and 6 from J, leaving 20 bases between them. Germline V lookup: CDR1 SGDLS, CDR2 YYNGEE.

To note about this clone: The same CDR3 can be traced to other DNA sequences in this sample. The V call is TRBV6-5, the J call TRBJ2-1, with unresolved D. The CDR3 loop spans 11 amino acids. In germline, CDR1 is MNHEY, CDR2 SVGAGI. V was pared by 7 bases and J by 5 bases, with 6 bases between. The CDR3 is CASTRNNEQFF. The DNA for the CDR3 is TGTGCCAGCACCAGAAACAATGAGCAGTTCTTC.

This clone was seen just once. The V gene is TRBV5-1, the J gene TRBJ1-2, with D maybe TRBD1 (5 bases). Looked up from germline, CDR1 is SGHRS and CDR2 is YFSETQ. There are 12 residues in the CDR3. V was trimmed by 2 bases and J by 6 bases, leaving 8 bases between them. The CDR3 DNA reads as TGCGCCAGCAGCTTTGGGGGTAATGGCTACACCTTC. Translation: CASSFGGNGYTF.

This clone was observed a handful of times. This chain connects TRBV5-3 to TRBJ1-5; D gene ambiguous. TRBV5-3 has ORF status, its function being uncertain. The CDR3 length is 13 residues. V was cut by 0 bases and J by 7 bases, with 8 bases left in between. The CDR3 spells CARSLEREQPQHF. CDR3 coding DNA: TGTGCCAGAAGCTTGGAGAGGGAACAGCCCCAGCATTTT.

The CDR3 DNA sequence: TGTGCCAACCAAAGGACAGAAATTAACTATGGCTACACCTTC. Its translation is CANQRTEINYGYTF. The chain is built from TRBV2 and TRBJ1-2; D possibly corresponds to TRBD1 (6 bases). The germline V gene has CDR1 SNHLY and CDR2 FYNNEI. This CDR3 comprises 14 residues. The V gene lost 10 bases and the J gene lost 1 base, with 16 bases spanning the gap.

On this clone: Other DNA sequences in this sample translate to the same CDR3. The rearrangement links TRBV11-2 to TRBJ2-3; 10 nucleotides align to TRBD2. Per the germline V gene, CDR1 is SGHAT and CDR2 is FQNNGV. Trimming took 0 bases from V and 4 from J; bases not matched to a gene: 1. This CDR3 has 15 residues. CDR3 in amino acids: CASSLDGLAADTQYF. For the CDR3, the DNA is TGTGCCAGCAGCTTAGACGGACTAGCGGCAGATACGCAGTATTTT. The complete variable domain, with remaining parts taken from reference TRBV11-2 and TRBJ2-3, reads EAGVAQSPRYKIIEKRQSVAFWCNPISGHATLYWYQQILGQGPKLLIQFQNNGVVDDSQLPKDRFSAERLKGVDSTLKIQPAKLEDSAVYLCASSLDGLAADTQYFGPGTRLTVL.

The chain couples TRBV19 to TRBJ1-5, with no clear D. Trimming took off 2 bases at V and 6 bases at J, with 8 bases between the two ends. CDR3 size: 13 residues. CDR1 and CDR2 from the germline V gene are LNHDA and SQIVND (reference sequence). For the CDR3, the DNA is TGTGCCAGTAGTATAAACAAGATTCAGCCCCAGCATTTT. It yields the protein CASSINKIQPQHF.